This T cell receptor (beta chain) was recovered during a study of blood T cell repertoires in COVID-19. Study-level information: From T cells, B-cell-depleted T cells, or PBMCs came the material, which was cDNA or gDNA.

CDR1 is LNHDA, CDR2 SQIVND, per germline (reference sequence). Germline trimming cut 3 bases from V and 3 bases from J; bases unmatched to any gene: 2. The CDR3 is 14 amino acids. TCRdb's copy holds only in-frame clones and misses some; the assay was immunoSEQ multiplex PCR. The sample records fewer than 110,000 clones, almost 95% being singletons. The chain has TRBV19 and TRBJ2-1; 7 bases map to TRBD1. The clonotype originates from a middle-aged man with active COVID-19. Sample: peripheral blood. The CDR3 spells CASSIYRGYNEQFF. The CDR3 bases are TGTGCCAGTAGTATTTACAGGGGCTACAATGAGCAGTTCTTC.